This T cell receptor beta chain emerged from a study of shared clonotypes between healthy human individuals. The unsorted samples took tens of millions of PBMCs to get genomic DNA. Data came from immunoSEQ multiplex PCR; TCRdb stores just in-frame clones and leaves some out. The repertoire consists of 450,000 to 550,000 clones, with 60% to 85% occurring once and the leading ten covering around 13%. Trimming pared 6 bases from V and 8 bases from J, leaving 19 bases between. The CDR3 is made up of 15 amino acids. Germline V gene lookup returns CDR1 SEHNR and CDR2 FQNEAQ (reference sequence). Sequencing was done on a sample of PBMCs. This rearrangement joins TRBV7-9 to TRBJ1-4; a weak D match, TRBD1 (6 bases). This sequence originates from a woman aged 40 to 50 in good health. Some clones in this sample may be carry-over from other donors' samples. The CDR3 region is CASSSATGNREKLFF. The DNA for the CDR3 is TGTGCCAGCAGTTCCGCTACAGGGAATCGGGAAAAACTGTTTTTT.